This T cell receptor beta chain appears in the sequencing data of a study of blood T cell repertoires in COVID-19. In the authors' methods: Reference gene primer amplification in the assay estimated nucleated cell counts. Clones were sequenced by immunoSEQ multiplex PCR, and TCRdb holds only the in-frame ones, with some missing. That table supplies the V and J calls and clone size; D and trimming were determined from the DNA. The sample carries fewer than 700,000 clones, 85% to 90% recorded once. Comments on this clone: The identical CDR3 is also encoded by other nucleotide sequences in the sample.

The CDR3 has 13 amino acids. Looked up from germline, CDR1 is SQVTM and CDR2 is ANQGSEA. The trim removed 4 bases at V and 2 bases at J, leaving 4 bases unmatched. The clonotype originates from a woman between 45 and 65 years old with COVID-19, enrolled during active disease. Sequenced material: peripheral blood. The V gene is TRBV29-1, the J gene TRBJ1-1; 7 bases fit TRBD1. CDR3 nucleotide sequence: TGCAGCGTTGGCGACAGGGCTAACACTGAAGCTTTCTTT. Translated: CSVGDRANTEAFF.